Below, 10 T cell receptor beta chains from the same sample are listed, as sequenced in a study of OX40 agonist ivuxolimab in advanced cancers. Sequencing used immunoSEQ multiplex PCR; TCRdb keeps in-frame clones, though not all of them. The data hold around 70,000 clones, with approximately 82% observed a single time. The sample consisted of CD4+ or CD8+ T cells sorted from blood, taken in a trial of the OX40 agonist ivuxolimab. The source is an adult with an advanced solid tumor such as melanoma, head and neck, liver or kidney cancer.

This clone has only a few counts. CDR3: CASRGLASNTGELFF. For the CDR3, the DNA is TGTGCCAGCAGGGGACTAGCTTCGAACACCGGGGAGCTGTTTTTT. The rearrangement links TRBV6-1 to TRBJ2-2; 9 bases map to TRBD2. The ends lost 6 bases at V and 0 bases at J; junction bases unmatched: 2. CDR1 MNHNS and CDR2 SASEGT come from the germline V gene. This CDR3 is 15 amino acids long.

For the CDR3, the DNA is TGTGCCAGCAGCCCCATCGTGGCGAAAGAGACCCAGTACTTC. Translating it yields CASSPIVAKETQYF. The gene calls are TRBV7-2 and TRBJ2-5; D gene uncertain. V shed 5 bases and J shed 3 bases, with 13 bases lying between them. Germline V lookup: CDR1 SGHTA, CDR2 FQGNSA. The CDR3 has 14 residues.

The CDR3 DNA reads as TGTGCCAGCAGCTTGGACAGGGCGTCCGGCTACACCTTC. Encoded protein: CASSLDRASGYTF. This chain connects TRBV11-2 to TRBJ1-2; 8 bases fit TRBD1. This CDR3 has 13 amino acids. V lost 3 bases and J lost 8; bases outside the gene matches: 5. CDR1 is SGHAT and CDR2 is FQNNGV in the germline V gene.

The chain combines TRBV14 with TRBJ1-3; TRBD1 might be the D (6 bases). With 6 bases removed from V and 0 bases from J, the gap between germline ends came to 15 bases. Looked up from germline, CDR1 is SGHDN and CDR2 is FVKESK. There are 16 residues in the CDR3. Here the CDR3 DNA reads TGTGCCAGCAGACCAACAACAGGGACCTCTGGAAACACCATATATTTT. Amino acids: CASRPTTGTSGNTIYF.

Relative to its sample, this clone is medium-sized. The chain joins TRBV5-1 to TRBJ2-5, with D uncertain. In germline, CDR1 is SGHRS, CDR2 YFSETQ. The V gene lost 4 bases and the J gene lost 2 bases, with 21 bases spanning the gap. CDR3 length: 17 residues. CDR3 DNA: TGCGCCAGCAGCCGAAACCCGATAAAATCCCCGCAAGAGACCCAGTACTTC. This codes for CASSRNPIKSPQETQYF.

CDR3 nucleotide sequence: TGTGCCAGCAGCAACGGAAATAGCGGTACAGATACGCAGTATTTT. Translation gives CASSNGNSGTDTQYF. V gene TRBV21-1 combines with J gene TRBJ2-3; the D call of TRBD2 is as the table states it, not checked on the DNA. TRBV21-1 corresponds to a pseudogene. This CDR3 spans 15 amino acids.

The chain uses TRBV5-8 and TRBJ1-2; possibly TRBD1 for D (6 bases). The CDR3 contains 15 residues. V gave up 0 bases and J gave up 7 bases, with 16 bases separating them. Looked up from germline, CDR1 is SGHTS and CDR2 is YDEGEE. This chain's CDR3 is CASSLGWGRGVGYTF. The DNA of the CDR3 is TGTGCCAGCAGCTTGGGTTGGGGCAGGGGAGTTGGCTACACCTTC. The complete variable domain, with remaining parts taken from reference TRBV5-8 and TRBJ1-2, reads EAGVTQSPTHLIKTRGQQATLRCSPISGHTSVYWYQQALGLGLQFLLWYDEGEERNRGNFPPRFSGRQFPNYSSELNVNALELEDSALYLCASSLGWGRGVGYTFGSGTRLTVV.

The chain employs TRBV10-3 and TRBJ2-5; the D gene is possibly TRBD2 (6 bases). This CDR3 spans 13 amino acids. CDR1 is ENHRY and CDR2 is SYGVKD in the germline V gene. Trimming removed 8 bases at V and 9 bases at J, with 19 bases between. CDR3 nucleotides: TGTGCCATCGCAAGCGGGTCGGAAGATCCCCAGTACTTC. Residues: CAIASGSEDPQYF.

The V and J genes are TRBV18 and TRBJ2-2; no reliable D call. The CDR3 is 14 residues long. V shed 3 bases and J shed 5 bases, with 10 bases lying between them. Germline V gene data show CDR1 as KGHSH and CDR2 as LQKENI. The CDR3 DNA reads TGTGCCAGCTCACCCTCCGGACCAACCGGGGAGCTGTTTTTT. This encodes CASSPSGPTGELFF. The variable domain in full, with the rest retrieved from reference TRBV18 and TRBJ2-2, is NAGVMQNPRHLVRRRGQEARLRCSPMKGHSHVYWYRQLPEEGLKFMVYLQKENIIDESGMPKERFSAEFPKEGPSILRIQQVVRGDSAAYFCASSPSGPTGELFFGEGSRLTVL.

The chain employs TRBV9 and TRBJ1-6; 8 bases agree with TRBD1. In germline, CDR1 is SGDLS, CDR2 YYNGEE. The CDR3 runs 14 residues. J was trimmed by 11 bases and V by 4 bases; bases with no gene match: 8. The CDR3 sequence is CASSLGQGKTPLHF. CDR3 nucleotide sequence: TGTGCCAGCAGCCTTGGACAGGGCAAGACACCCCTCCACTTT.